This T cell receptor (beta chain) was found in a study of monozygotic twins with inflammatory bowel disease. Study results and caveats: People with IBD had fewer clonotypes in common with others than healthy twins did, especially with disease activity. Possibly because of limited power, concordant and discordant twins showed no difference in repertoire similarity.

From the 5' RACE reads, TCRdb lists one entry per CDR3 protein and no DNA. The listing contains about 200,000 distinct CDR3 sequences. There are 16 residues in the CDR3. Germline assignment: CDR1 LNHDA and CDR2 SQIVND (reference sequence). As to this clonotype: Antigen unknown.

Whole blood without T cell sorting served as the source of isolated total RNA. V and J are TRBV19 and TRBJ1-2; TCRdb returns TRBD1, unconfirmable since there is no DNA. The sequencing input was blood. The origin of this receptor is a human donor with ulcerative colitis or Crohn's disease, or a healthy co-twin of an affected twin (not recorded which). The CDR3: CASATGTGGAIGGYTF.